This T cell receptor beta chain was captured by sequencing in a study of breast tumors, draining lymph nodes, adjacent tissues. Study-level findings and limits: The data were judged consistent with most tumor T cells coming from lymph node and expanding in tumor.

The CDR3 totals 15 residues. Deletions cut 0 bases from V and 9 bases from J, with 12 bases between. Per the germline V gene, CDR1 is SGHTA and CDR2 is FQGNSA. As for this clonotype: Its matching antigen is unknown.

TCRdb independently ran MiXCR on the multiplex PCR reads; one entry per CDR3 protein. Of about 13,000 distinct CDR3 sequences listed, about 50% are singletons. The chain is built from TRBV7-2 and TRBJ1-6; a weak D match, TRBD1 (5 bases). This TCR was sampled from a female donor with breast cancer. Some clones in this sample may be carry-over from other donors' samples. Sequenced sample: tumor-adjacent breast tissue. The chain's CDR3 is CASSLAPGHGSPLHF. The CDR3 DNA is TGTGCCAGCAGCTTAGCGCCAGGGCACGGTTCACCCCTCCACTTT. Together with reference TRBV7-2 and TRBJ1-6, the CDR3 gives the full variable domain: GAGVSQSPSNKVTEKGKDVELRCDPISGHTALYWYRQSLGQGLEFLIYFQGNSAPDKSGLPSDRFSAERTGGSVSTLTIQRTQQEDSAVYLCASSLAPGHGSPLHFGNGTRLTVT.